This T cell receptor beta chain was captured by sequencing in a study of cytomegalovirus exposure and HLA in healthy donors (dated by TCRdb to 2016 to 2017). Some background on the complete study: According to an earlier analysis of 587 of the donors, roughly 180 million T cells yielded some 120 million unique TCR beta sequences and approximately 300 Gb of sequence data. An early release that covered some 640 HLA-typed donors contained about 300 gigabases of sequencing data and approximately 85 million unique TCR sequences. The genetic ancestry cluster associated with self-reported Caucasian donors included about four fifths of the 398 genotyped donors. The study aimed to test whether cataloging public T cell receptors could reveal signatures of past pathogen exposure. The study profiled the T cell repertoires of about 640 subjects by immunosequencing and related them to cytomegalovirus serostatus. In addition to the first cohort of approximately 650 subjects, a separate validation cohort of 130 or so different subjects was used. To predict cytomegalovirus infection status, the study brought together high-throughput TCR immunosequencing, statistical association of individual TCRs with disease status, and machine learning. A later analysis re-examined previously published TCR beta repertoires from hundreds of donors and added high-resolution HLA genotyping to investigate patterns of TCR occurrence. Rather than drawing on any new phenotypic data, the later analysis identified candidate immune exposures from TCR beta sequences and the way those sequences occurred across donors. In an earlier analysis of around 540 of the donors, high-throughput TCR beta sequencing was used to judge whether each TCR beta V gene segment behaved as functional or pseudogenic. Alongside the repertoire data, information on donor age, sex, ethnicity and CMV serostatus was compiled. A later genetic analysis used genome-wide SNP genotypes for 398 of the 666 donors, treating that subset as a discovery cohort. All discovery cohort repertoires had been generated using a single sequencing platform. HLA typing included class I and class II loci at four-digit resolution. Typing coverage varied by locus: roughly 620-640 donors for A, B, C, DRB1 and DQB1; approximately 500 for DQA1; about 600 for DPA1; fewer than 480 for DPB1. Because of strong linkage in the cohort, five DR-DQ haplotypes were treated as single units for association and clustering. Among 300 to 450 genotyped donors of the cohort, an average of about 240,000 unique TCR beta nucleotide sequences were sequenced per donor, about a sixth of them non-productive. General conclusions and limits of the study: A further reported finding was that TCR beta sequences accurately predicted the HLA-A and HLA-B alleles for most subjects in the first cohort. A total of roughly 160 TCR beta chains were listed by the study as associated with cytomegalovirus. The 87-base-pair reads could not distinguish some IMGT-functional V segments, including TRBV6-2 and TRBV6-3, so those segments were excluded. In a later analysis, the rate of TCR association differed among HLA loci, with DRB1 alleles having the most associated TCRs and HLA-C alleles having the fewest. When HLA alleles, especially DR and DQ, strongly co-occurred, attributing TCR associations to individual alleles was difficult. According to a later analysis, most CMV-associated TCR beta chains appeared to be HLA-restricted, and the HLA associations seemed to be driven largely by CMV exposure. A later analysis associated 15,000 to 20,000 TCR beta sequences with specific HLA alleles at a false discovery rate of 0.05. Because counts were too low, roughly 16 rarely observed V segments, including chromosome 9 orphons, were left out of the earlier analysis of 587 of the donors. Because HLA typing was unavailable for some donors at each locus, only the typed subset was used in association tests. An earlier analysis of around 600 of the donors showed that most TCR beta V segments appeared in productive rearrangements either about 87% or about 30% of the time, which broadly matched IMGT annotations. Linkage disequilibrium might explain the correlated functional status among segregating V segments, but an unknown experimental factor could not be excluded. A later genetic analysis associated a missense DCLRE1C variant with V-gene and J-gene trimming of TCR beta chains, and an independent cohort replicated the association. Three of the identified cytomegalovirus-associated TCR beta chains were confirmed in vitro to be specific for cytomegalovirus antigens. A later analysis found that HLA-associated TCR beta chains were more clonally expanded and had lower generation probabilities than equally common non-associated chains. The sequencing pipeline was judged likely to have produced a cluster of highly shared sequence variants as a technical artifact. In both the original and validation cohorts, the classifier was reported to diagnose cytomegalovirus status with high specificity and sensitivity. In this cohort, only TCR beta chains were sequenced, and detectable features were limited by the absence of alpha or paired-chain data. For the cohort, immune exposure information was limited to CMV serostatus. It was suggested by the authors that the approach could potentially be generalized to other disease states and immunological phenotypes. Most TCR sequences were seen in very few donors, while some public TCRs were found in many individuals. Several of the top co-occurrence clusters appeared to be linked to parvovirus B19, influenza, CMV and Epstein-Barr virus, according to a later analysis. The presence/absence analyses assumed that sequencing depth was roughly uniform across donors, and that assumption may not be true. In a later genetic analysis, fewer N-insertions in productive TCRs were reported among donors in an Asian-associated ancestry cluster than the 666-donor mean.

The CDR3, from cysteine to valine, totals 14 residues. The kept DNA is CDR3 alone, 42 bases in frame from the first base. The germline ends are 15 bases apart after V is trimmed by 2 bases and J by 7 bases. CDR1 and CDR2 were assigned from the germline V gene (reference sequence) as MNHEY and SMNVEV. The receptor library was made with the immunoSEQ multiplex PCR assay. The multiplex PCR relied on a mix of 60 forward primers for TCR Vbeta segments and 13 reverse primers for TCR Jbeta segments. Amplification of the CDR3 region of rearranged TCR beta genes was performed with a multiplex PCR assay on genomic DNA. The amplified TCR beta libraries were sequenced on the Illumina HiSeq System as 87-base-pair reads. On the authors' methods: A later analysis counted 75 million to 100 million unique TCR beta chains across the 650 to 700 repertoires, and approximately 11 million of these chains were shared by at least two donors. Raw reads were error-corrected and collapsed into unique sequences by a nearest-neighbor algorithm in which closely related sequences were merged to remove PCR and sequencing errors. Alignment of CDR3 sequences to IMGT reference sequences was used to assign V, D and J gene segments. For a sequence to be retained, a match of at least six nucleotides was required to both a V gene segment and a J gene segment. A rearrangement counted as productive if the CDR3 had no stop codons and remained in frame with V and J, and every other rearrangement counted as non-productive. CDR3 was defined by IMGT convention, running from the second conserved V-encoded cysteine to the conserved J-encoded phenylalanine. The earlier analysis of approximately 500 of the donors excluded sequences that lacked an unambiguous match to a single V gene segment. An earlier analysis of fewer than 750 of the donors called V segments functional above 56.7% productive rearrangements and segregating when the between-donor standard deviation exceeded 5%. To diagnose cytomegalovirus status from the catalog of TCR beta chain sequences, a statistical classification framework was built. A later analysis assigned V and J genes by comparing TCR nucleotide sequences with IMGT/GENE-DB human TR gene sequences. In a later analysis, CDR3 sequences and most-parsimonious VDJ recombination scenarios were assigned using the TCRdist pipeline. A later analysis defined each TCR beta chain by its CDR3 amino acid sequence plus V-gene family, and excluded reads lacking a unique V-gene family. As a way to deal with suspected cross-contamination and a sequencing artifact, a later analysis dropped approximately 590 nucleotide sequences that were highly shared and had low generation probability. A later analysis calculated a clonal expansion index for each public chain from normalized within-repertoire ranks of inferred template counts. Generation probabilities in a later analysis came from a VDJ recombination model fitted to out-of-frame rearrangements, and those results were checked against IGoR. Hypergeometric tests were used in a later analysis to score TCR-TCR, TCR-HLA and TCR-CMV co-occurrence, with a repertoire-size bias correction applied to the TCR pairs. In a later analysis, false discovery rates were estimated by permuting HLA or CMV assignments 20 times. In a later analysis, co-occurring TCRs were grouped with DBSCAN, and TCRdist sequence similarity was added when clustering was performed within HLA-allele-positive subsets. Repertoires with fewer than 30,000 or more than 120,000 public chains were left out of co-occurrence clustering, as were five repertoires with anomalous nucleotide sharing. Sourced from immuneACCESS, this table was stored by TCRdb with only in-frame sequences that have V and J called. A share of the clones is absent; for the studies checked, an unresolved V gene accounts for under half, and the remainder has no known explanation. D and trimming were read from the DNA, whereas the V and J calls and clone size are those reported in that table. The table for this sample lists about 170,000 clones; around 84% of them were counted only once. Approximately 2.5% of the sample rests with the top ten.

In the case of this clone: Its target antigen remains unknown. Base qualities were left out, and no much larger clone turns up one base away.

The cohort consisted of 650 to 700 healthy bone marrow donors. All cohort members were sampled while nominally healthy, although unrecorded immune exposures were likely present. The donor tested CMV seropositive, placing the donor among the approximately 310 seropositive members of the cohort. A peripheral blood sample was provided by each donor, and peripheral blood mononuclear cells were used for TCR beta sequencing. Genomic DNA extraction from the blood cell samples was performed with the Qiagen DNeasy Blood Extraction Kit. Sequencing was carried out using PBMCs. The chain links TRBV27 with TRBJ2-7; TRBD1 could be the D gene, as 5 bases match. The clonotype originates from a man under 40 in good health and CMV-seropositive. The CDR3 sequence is CASSLQGGAGEQYV. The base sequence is TGTGCCAGCAGTTTACAAGGTGGGGCAGGTGAGCAGTACGTC.